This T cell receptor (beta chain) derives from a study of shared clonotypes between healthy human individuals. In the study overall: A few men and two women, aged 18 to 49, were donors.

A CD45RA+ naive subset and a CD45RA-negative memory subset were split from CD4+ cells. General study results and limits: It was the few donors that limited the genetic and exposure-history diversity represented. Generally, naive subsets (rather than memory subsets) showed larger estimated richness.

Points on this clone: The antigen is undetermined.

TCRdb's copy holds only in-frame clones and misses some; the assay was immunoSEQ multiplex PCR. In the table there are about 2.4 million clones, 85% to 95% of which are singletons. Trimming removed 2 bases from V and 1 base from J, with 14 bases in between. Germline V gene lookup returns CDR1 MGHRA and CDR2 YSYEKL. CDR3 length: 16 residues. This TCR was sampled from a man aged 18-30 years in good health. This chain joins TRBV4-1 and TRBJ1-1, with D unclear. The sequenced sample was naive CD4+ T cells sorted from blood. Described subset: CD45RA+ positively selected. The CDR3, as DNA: TGCGCCAGCAGCCAATTTCATGGTACGGGGAACACTGAAGCTTTCTTT. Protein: CASSQFHGTGNTEAFF.